Given below is one TCR beta chain in context. Seattle patients were enrolled during active infection and followed longitudinally. Study processing details: Reference gene primer amplification yielded estimated nucleated cell counts. Here immunoSEQ multiplex PCR was the method, and the copy in TCRdb shows in-frame clones only, minus some. The V and J calls and clone size were taken over from that table, and D and trimming were inferred from the DNA. The sample has about 210,000 clones, 70% to 90% seen once. The data derive from a study of blood T cell repertoires in COVID-19. Study overall: Sites in the United States, Italy and Spain provided acute and convalescent COVID-19 samples.

This clonotype was obtained from a woman aged 70-85 years with COVID-19, enrolled during active disease. Sequencing was carried out using peripheral blood.

In nucleotides, the CDR3 is TGCGCCAGCAGCTTGAAACAGGGTGGCACTGAAGCTTTCTTT. It translates to CASSLKQGGTEAFF. V is TRBV5-1 and J is TRBJ1-1, with a tentative D call TRBD1 (6 bases). Trimming cost V 1 base and J 4 bases, with 11 bases left between them. Germline assignment: CDR1 SGHRS and CDR2 YFSETQ. This CDR3 spans 14 amino acids.